This T cell receptor (beta chain) originates from a study of cytomegalovirus exposure and HLA in healthy donors. Study-level findings and limits: V segments that were indistinguishable, TRBV6-2 and TRBV6-3 among them, were omitted from analysis. Relative to the approximately 680-donor mean, N-insertions were reportedly fewer in an Asian-associated ancestry cluster in a later analysis.

Germline V gene sequence: CDR1 SGHVS, CDR2 FQNEAQ. CDR3 length: 13 residues. V shed 0 bases and J 8 bases; nucleotides not matched to a gene: 1. Vbeta (60) and Jbeta (13) primers were used in the PCR. This table comes from immunoSEQ multiplex PCR, and its TCRdb copy is limited to in-frame clones, with some not included. Here the sample spans approximately 160,000 clones, roughly 77% being singletons. The count of this clone is one. Its antigen is currently unknown. The chain employs TRBV7-8 and TRBJ2-1; 7 bases are shared with TRBD2. This sequence was found in a woman aged 40 to 50 in good health and CMV-seropositive. The sample was PBMCs. The CDR3 protein is CASSLAGGHEQFF. The DNA for the CDR3 is TGTGCCAGCAGCTTAGCGGGAGGGCATGAGCAGTTCTTC. The full variable domain, rest sourced from reference TRBV7-8 and TRBJ2-1, is GAGVSQSPRYKVAKRGQDVALRCDPISGHVSLFWYQQALGQGPEFLTYFQNEAQLDKSGLPSDRFFAERPEGSVSTLKIQRTQQEDSAVYLCASSLAGGHEQFFGPGTRLTVL.